These T cell receptor beta chains were read from a single sample in a study of OX40 agonist ivuxolimab in advanced cancers. TCRdb keeps only in-frame clones here, not all; method: immunoSEQ multiplex PCR. The profile shows about 22,000 clones, around three quarters of them singletons. The sample was CD4+ or CD8+ T cells sorted from blood, taken in a trial of the OX40 agonist ivuxolimab. All receptors derive from an adult with an advanced solid tumor such as melanoma, head and neck, liver or kidney cancer. Both conserved end residues are part of each CDR3. The D gene is left open where the match is weak. A row's size may be missing; if present it is once, few, many or a size class.

.	TRBJ1-1	.	TRBV2	TGTGCCAGCAGCTGGAGGGCTGGTGATAGCACTGAAGCTTTCTTT	CASSWRAGDSTEAFF
medium-sized	TRBJ1-1	TRBD1	TRBV2	TGTGCCAGCAGTGGGGACAGGGGGTTCCGAAGTAATGAAGCTTTCTTT	CASSGDRGFRSNEAFF
once	TRBJ2-1	TRBD2	TRBV5-1	TGCGCCAGCAGCCCCGGACTAGCGGGGTATGAGCAGTTCTTC	CASSPGLAGYEQFF
.	TRBJ2-7	.	TRBV6-5	TGTGCCAGCAGTTACTCGAAGACCCTCTACGAGCAGTACTTC	CASSYSKTLYEQYF
few	TRBJ2-5	.	TRBV2	TGTGCCAGCAATCTTAACCCACTCGTTAATTACCTGGAAGAGACCCAGTACTTC	CASNLNPLVNYLEETQYF
.	TRBJ1-2	.	TRBV28	TGTGCCAGCAGCCAGGCTAACTATGGCTACACCTTC	CASSQANYGYTF
few	TRBJ1-5	TRBD1	TRBV30	TGTGCCTGGAGTGAACAGGGGAATCAGCCCCAGCATTTT	CAWSEQGNQPQHF
.	TRBJ2-7	.	TRBV2	TGTGCCAGCAGTGGAGCCGGGGGCGAGCAGTACTTC	CASSGAGGEQYF
.	TRBJ2-1	TRBD1	TRBV5-1	TGCGCCAGCAGCTTGAATAGACAGGGGGGACGGGATGAGCAGTTCTTC	CASSLNRQGGRDEQFF
.	TRBJ1-1	TRBD1	TRBV9	TGTGCCAGCAGCGTTACAGGGGGGAACACTGAAGCTTTCTTT	CASSVTGGNTEAFF
.	TRBJ1-2	TRBD1	TRBV6-1	TGTGCCAGCAGTGAAGGATCGGGACAGAAGATCTATGGCTACACCTTC	CASSEGSGQKIYGYTF
.	TRBJ2-5	.	TRBV7-9	TGTGCCAGCAGCTCACAACTTAGGGGGACGGTGGGTGTAGAGACCCAGTACTTC	CASSSQLRGTVGVETQYF
few	TRBJ1-2	.	TRBV7-9	TGTGCCAGCAGCTCCCACTCGGGCGGCTACACCTTC	CASSSHSGGYTF
.	TRBJ1-5	.	TRBV30	TGTGCCTGGAGCGCAGGGCTTTATAGCAATCAGCCCCAGCATTTT	CAWSAGLYSNQPQHF
.	TRBJ1-2	.	TRBV6-6	TGTGCCAGCAGTTACGGGGTAGACTATGGCTACACCTTC	CASSYGVDYGYTF
.	TRBJ2-7	.	TRBV6-5	TGTGCCAGCAGTTACAGAGGGGACGAGCAGTACTTC	CASSYRGDEQYF